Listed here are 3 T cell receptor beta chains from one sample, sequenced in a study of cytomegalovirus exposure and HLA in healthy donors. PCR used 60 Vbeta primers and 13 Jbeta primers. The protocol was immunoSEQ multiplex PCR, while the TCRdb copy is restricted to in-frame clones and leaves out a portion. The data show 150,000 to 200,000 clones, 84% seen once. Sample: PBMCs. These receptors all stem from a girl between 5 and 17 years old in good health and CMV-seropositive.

The CDR3: CASSRDLQGSGNTIYF. CDR3 DNA sequence: TGTGCCAGCAGCAGGGACCTACAGGGATCTGGAAACACCATATATTTT. This chain connects TRBV5-6 to TRBJ1-3; tentatively, D is TRBD1 (6 bases). Germline V gives CDR1 SGHDT, CDR2 YYEEEE. The CDR3 runs to 16 residues. V was clipped by 4 bases and J by 1 base, with 15 bases between them.

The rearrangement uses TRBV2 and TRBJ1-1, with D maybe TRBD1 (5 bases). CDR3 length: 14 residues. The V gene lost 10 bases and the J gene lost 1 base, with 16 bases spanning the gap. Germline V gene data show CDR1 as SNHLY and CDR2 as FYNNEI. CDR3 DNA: TGTGCCACCAGGGACGGCCGGGGGAACACTGAAGCTTTCTTT. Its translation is CATRDGRGNTEAFF.

CDR3 coding DNA: TGTGCCAGCAGTTACGGGACTAGCGGATCCTACGAGCAGTACTTC. It encodes CASSYGTSGSYEQYF. This rearrangement joins TRBV6-5 to TRBJ2-7, with 11 positions matching TRBD2. Germline V CDR1 and CDR2: MNHEY, SVGAGI. V dropped 2 bases and J dropped 1; count of bases not matched to a gene: 1. The CDR3 is 15 residues long.